This TCR beta chain was sequenced for a study of shared clonotypes between healthy human individuals. Background on the study: Per donor, CD8 memory used one plate, CD8 naive used two, CD4 memory used three and CD4 naive used three. General study results and limits: Across subsets, estimated richness was generally greater for naive than for memory populations.

The assay was immunoSEQ multiplex PCR, and TCRdb's table has in-frame clones only and misses some. Of under 1,100,000 clones listed, around 76% were seen once; the top ten hold approximately 1.3%. Healthy and HIV-negative, the adult donors had no recent acute infections or vaccinations. As concerns this clone: What it binds is unknown.

The germline V gene has CDR1 MNHEY and CDR2 SMNVEV (reference sequence). The CDR3 totals 15 residues. V shed 0 bases and J shed 2 bases, with 11 bases lying between them. The sequencing input was memory CD4+ T cells sorted from blood. Noted subset: CD45RA-negative fraction. The V gene is TRBV27, the J gene TRBJ2-7; D assignment may be TRBD1 or TRBD2 (5 bases each). This clonotype was sampled from a man aged 18 to 30 in good health. The DNA for the CDR3 is TGTGCCAGCAGTTTATCGGGACGGGCCGCCTACGAGCAGTACTTC. Amino acids: CASSLSGRAAYEQYF.